The 22 T cell receptor beta chains below come from one sample, sequenced in a study of CD8+CD57+ T cells in acquired aplastic anemia. The patients chosen for sequencing had shown expansion of CD8+CD57+ cells (detected by flow cytometry). Profiling of TCR beta VDJ combinations and CDR3 sequences used genomic DNA as template. From the reads, TCRdb called clonotypes with MiXCR, one entry per CDR3 protein. The repertoire includes 150,000 or so distinct CDR3 sequences, about 50% of them detected once, and about 12% sits in the top ten. Input material: sorted CD4+, CD8+, or CD8+CD57+ T cells (not recorded which) from PBMCs. The receptors come from a human donor with aplastic anemia.

The V call is TRBV20-1, the J call TRBJ2-1, with a weak D call TRBD2 (5 bases). This CDR3 is built from 15 residues. Trimming removed 3 bases at V and 8 bases at J, with 20 bases between. From germline, CDR1 is DFQATT and CDR2 SNEGSKA (reference sequence). The CDR3 nucleotides are TGCAGTGCTAGCTCTAGGCAGCGGAGTGAGGATGAGCAGTTCTTC. Its translation is CSASSRQRSEDEQFF.

V is TRBV10-2 and J is TRBJ2-5, with 8 bases aligning to TRBD2. This CDR3 contains 14 residues. Germline V CDR1 and CDR2: WSHSY, SAAADI. Losses at the gene ends were 2 bases for V and 1 base for J; bases not matched to a gene: 0. The CDR3 protein is CASSESGGQETQYF. CDR3 sequence (DNA): TGCGCCAGCAGTGAGAGCGGGGGCCAAGAGACCCAGTACTTC.

This chain joins TRBV29-1 and TRBJ2-7, with 7 bases aligning to TRBD2. The germline gives CDR1 SQVTM, CDR2 ANQGSEA. There are 13 residues in the CDR3. V gave up 6 bases and J gave up 2 bases; unmatched junction bases: 7. DNA of the CDR3: TGCAGCGTGTACGGGGAGGGCCCCTACGAGCAGTACTTC. This translates into CSVYGEGPYEQYF.

This clonotype was counted many times. The chain carries TRBV10-1 and TRBJ2-5; D is ambiguous. The CDR3 length is 15 residues. In germline, CDR1 is WNHNN, CDR2 SYGVQD (reference sequence). The V and J ends lost 6 bases and 5 bases respectively, with 19 bases between them. For the CDR3, the DNA is TGCGCCAGCAGGGACCTAGGGTCGGTTCGGGAGACCCAGTACTTC. This translates into CASRDLGSVRETQYF.

This clonotype was detected once. This clone may be a read error of a much larger clone one base away. This chain connects TRBV9 to TRBJ1-1; 8 bases fit TRBD1. The CDR3 totals 13 residues. Germline values: CDR1 SGDLS, CDR2 YYNGEE. V was pared by 7 bases and J by 6 bases, with 8 bases of the junction left unmatched. The CDR3 DNA is TGTGCCAGCGGCGCTAGACAGGGGTCTGAAGCTTTCTTT. This codes for CASGARQGSEAFF.

This clonotype was seen only a few times. The chain employs TRBV10-3 and TRBJ1-2; 10 nucleotides match TRBD1. This CDR3 has 14 residues. Per the germline V gene, CDR1 is ENHRY and CDR2 is SYGVKD. Trimming took 10 bases from V and 4 from J; bases not matched to a gene: 9. The CDR3 protein is CATEWDRGGYGYTF. DNA of the CDR3: TGTGCCACTGAGTGGGACAGGGGCGGCTATGGCTACACCTTC.

The chain links TRBV27 to TRBJ2-7, with D maybe TRBD2 (7 bases). Germline V gene sequence: CDR1 MNHEY, CDR2 SMNVEV (reference sequence). The CDR3 is made up of 15 amino acids. The ends were cut back, 6 bases at V and 2 bases at J, with 17 bases in the middle. The CDR3 spells CASRARGGGTYEQYF. The DNA of the CDR3 is TGTGCCAGCAGAGCTCGTGGGGGGGGCACCTACGAGCAGTACTTC.

Remarks on this clonotype: This may be a read error: a much more frequent sequence differs by one nucleotide. The J gene is TRBJ2-2, the V gene TRBV5-5, with 8 bases aligning to TRBD2. V gave up 0 bases and J gave up 6 bases; unmatched junction bases: 7. The CDR3 is 16 amino acids. Germline CDR1 is SGHKS and CDR2 is YYEKEE (reference sequence). The CDR3 reads CASSLGSGGGSGELFF. The DNA of the CDR3 is TGTGCCAGCAGCTTGGGAAGCGGGGGAGGCTCCGGGGAGCTGTTTTTT.

The chain couples TRBV27 to TRBJ2-7; no reliable D call. V dropped 5 bases and J dropped 3 bases, with 14 bases sitting between them. The CDR3 has 14 residues. Germline CDR1 is MNHEY and CDR2 is SMNVEV (reference sequence). CDR3 bases: TGTGCCAGCAGTCCCTCGGACGCCTTCTACGAGCAGTACTTC. Translating gives CASSPSDAFYEQYF.

This clonotype was picked up a small number of times. The chain is built from TRBV4-1 and TRBJ1-1; D perhaps matches TRBD1 (6 bases). Trimming took off 4 bases at V and 8 bases at J, with 14 bases between the two ends. The germline V gene has CDR1 MGHRA and CDR2 YSYEKL. The CDR3 loop spans 13 amino acids. This CDR3 is CASSLETGREAFF. CDR3 sequence (DNA): TGCGCCAGCAGCCTAGAAACAGGGCGCGAAGCTTTCTTT.

This clonotype has only a few counts. Relative to the germline gene, one junction end is altered; a read error may explain this. CDR3 DNA: TGCGCCAACAGCCAAGATCGGCCCGGGGCCGGGGAGCTGTTTTTT. It encodes CANSQDRPGAGELFF. This rearrangement joins TRBV4-3 to TRBJ2-2, with a possible D match to TRBD2 (5 bases). Per germline, CDR1 LGHNA and CDR2 YSLEER. This CDR3 is built from 15 residues.

V and J are TRBV20-1 and TRBJ2-5; D gene ambiguous. This CDR3 spans 16 amino acids. Trimming left V 2 bases short and J 5 bases short, with 21 bases between. Per the germline V gene, CDR1 is DFQATT and CDR2 is SNEGSKA (reference sequence). As DNA, the CDR3 is TGCAGTGCTAGACCCGTTCTGGATGAGGTCAGCGAGACCCAGTACTTC. Its protein is CSARPVLDEVSETQYF.

The gene calls are TRBV7-8 and TRBJ1-6, with D maybe TRBD1 (5 bases). The CDR3 has 17 amino acids. Trimming left V 4 bases short and J 9 bases short, with 22 bases between. Germline CDR1 is SGHVS and CDR2 is FQNEAQ. For the CDR3, the DNA is TGTGCCAGCAGCTACCCCCTACGGCGGCAGGGAGCTTCACCCCTCCACTTT. This codes for CASSYPLRRQGASPLHF.

CDR3 residues: CATSDPLDRHDGYTF. The CDR3 DNA is TGTGCCACCAGTGATCCTCTCGACAGACACGATGGCTACACCTTC. The chain combines TRBV24-1 with TRBJ1-2, with D possibly matching TRBD1 (5 bases). V was shortened by 3 bases and J by 6 bases, with 16 bases between the two germline ends. The CDR3 has 15 amino acids. Germline CDR1 reads KGHDR; CDR2 reads SFDVKD.

V usage is TRBV10-3 and J usage is TRBJ2-7, with 13 bases matching TRBD2. This CDR3 region has 15 residues. The ends lost 6 bases at V and 6 bases at J; junction bases unmatched: 8. Germline assignment: CDR1 ENHRY and CDR2 SYGVKD. In nucleotides, the CDR3 is TGTGCCATCAGCGAAAGGACTAGCGGGGGCCGCGAGCAGTACTTC. Protein: CAISERTSGGREQYF.

A few counts support this clonotype. V usage is TRBV10-1 and J usage is TRBJ1-2; D not certain. The CDR3 has 19 residues. V dropped 0 bases and J dropped 0 bases, with 20 bases sitting between them. Per germline, CDR1 WNHNN and CDR2 SYGVQD (reference sequence). The CDR3 region is CASSESYQSTWVANYGYTF. The CDR3 DNA reads as TGCGCCAGCAGTGAGTCGTATCAATCCACGTGGGTAGCTAACTATGGCTACACCTTC.

A remark on this clonotype: Without the conserved terminal phenylalanine or tryptophan, this CDR3 likely stems from a read error. The CDR3 region has the DNA TGCGCCAGCAGGGGTGTCGGGACAGGGGCGCAAGCTTTCCTT. Translating gives CASRGVGTGAQAFL. The chain couples TRBV2 to TRBJ1-1; 10 bases fit TRBD1. Germline CDR1 reads SNHLY; CDR2 reads FYNNEI. CDR3 length: 14 residues.

The DNA for the CDR3 is TGTGCCAGCAGCTTGACTCCGGGAGACACCATATATTTT. This encodes CASSLTPGDTIYF. The chain is built from TRBV5-4 and TRBJ1-3, with D hard to call. Trimming shortened V by 1 base and J by 8 bases, and 10 bases separated the two germline ends. Germline lookup yields CDR1 SGHNT and CDR2 YYREEE (reference sequence). This CDR3 comprises 13 residues.

This clonotype was recorded at least ten times. J is TRBJ2-7 and V is TRBV13; D gene unclear. This CDR3 spans 14 amino acids. Trimming stripped 5 bases from V and 2 bases from J, with 13 bases between. Germline CDR1 is PRHDT and CDR2 is FYEKMQ (reference sequence). CDR3 loop: CASSLQQHPYEQYF. CDR3 in DNA: TGTGCCAGCAGCCTACAGCAGCATCCCTACGAGCAGTACTTC.

The chain employs TRBV5-6 and TRBJ2-7, with D possibly matching TRBD1 (6 bases). Trimming left V 3 bases short and J 5 bases short, with 18 bases between. CDR1 and CDR2 (germline): SGHDT, YYEEEE. The CDR3 covers 15 residues. The CDR3 DNA is TGTGCCAGCAGCTCACTACTTTACAGGGACGACGAGCAGTACTTC. Its protein product is CASSSLLYRDDEQYF.

Turning to this clonotype: Because the CDR3 is missing its conserved closing phenylalanine or tryptophan, this is likely a read error. This rearrangement joins TRBV20-1 to TRBJ1-1; no clear D gene. Germline V gene lookup returns CDR1 DFQATT and CDR2 SNEGSKA (reference sequence). The CDR3 length is 13 residues. Trimming cost V 3 bases and J 8 bases, with 16 bases left between them. Written as DNA, the CDR3 is TGCAGTGCTAGGAAGTCCAGCACAGCGGAAGCTTTCGTT. Amino acid sequence: CSARKSSTAEAFV.

About this clonotype: Compared with germline, one end of the junction differs, possibly owing to a read error. The chain uses TRBV2 and TRBJ1-2; D is unresolved. Germline CDR1 SNHLY, CDR2 FYNNEI. This CDR3 has 13 residues. The CDR3 protein is CASSDTVGDGYTF. The CDR3 DNA sequence: TGCGCCAGCAGTGATACCGTAGGTGACGGCTACACCTTC. Full variable domain (missing parts from reference TRBV2 and TRBJ1-2): EPEVTQTPSHQVTQMGQEVILRCVPISNHLYFYWYRQILGQKVEFLVSFYNNEISEKSEIFDDQFSVERPDGSNFTLKIRSTKLEDSAMYFCASSDTVGDGYTFGSGTRLTVV.